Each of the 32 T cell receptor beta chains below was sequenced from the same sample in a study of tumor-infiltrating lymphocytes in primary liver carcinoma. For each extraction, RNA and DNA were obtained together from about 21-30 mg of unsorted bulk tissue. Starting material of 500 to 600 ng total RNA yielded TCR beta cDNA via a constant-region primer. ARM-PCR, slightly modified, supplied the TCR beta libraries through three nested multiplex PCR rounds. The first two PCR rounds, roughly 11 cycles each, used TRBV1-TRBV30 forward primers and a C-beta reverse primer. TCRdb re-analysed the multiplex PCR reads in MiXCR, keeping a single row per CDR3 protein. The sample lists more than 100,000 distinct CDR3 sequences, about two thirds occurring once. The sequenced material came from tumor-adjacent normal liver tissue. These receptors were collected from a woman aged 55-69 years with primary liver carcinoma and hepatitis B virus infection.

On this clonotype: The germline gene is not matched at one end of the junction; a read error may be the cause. The CDR3 bases are TGTGCCGGCAGCTTAGGGGGGTACACTGAAGCTTTCTTT. This codes for CAGSLGGYTEAFF. The chain carries TRBV7-3 and TRBJ1-1; D perhaps matches TRBD1 (6 bases). The germline CDR1 and CDR2 sequences are SGHTA and FQGTGA. This CDR3 comprises 13 residues.

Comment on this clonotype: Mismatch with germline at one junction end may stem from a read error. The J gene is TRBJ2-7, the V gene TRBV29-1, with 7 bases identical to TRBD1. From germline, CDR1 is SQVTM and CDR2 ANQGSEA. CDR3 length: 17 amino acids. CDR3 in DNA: TGCAACGTTGAGGCTATAGATACAGGGGCCGCTGGAGGCGAGCAGTACTTC. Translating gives CNVEAIDTGAAGGEQYF.

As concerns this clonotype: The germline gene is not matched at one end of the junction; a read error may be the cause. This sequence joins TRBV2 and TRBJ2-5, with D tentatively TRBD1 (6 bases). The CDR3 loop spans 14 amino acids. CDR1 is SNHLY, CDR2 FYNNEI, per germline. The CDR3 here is CASSVTGKKEIQYF. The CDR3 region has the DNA TGTGCCAGCAGTGTTACAGGGAAAAAAGAGATCCAGTACTTC. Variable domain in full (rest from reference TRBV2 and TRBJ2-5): EPEVTQTPSHQVTQMGQEVILRCVPISNHLYFYWYRQILGQKVEFLVSFYNNEISEKSEIFDDQFSVERPDGSNFTLKIRSTKLEDSAMYFCASSVTGKKEIQYFGPGTRLLVL.

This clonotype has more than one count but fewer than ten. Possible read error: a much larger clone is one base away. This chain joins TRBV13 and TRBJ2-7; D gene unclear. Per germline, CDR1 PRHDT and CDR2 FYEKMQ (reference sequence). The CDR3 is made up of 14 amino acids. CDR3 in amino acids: CVSSFPRNGNEQYF. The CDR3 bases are TGTGTCAGCAGCTTCCCCAGGAATGGCAACGAGCAGTACTTC.

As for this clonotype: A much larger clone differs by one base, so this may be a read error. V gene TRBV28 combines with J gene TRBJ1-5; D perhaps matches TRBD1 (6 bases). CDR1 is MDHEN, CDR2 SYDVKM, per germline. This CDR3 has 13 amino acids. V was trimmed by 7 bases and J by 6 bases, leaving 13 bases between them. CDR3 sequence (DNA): TGTGCCAGCATCCTCGGGGGCTTTCAGCCCCAGCATTTT. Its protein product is CASILGGFQPQHF.

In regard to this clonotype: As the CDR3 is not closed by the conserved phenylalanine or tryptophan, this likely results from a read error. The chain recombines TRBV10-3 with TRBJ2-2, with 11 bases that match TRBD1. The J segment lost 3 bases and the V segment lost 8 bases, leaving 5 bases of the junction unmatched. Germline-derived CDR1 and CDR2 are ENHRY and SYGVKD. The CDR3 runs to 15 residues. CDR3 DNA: TGTGCCATCTGGGACAGGGGGAAGGACACCGGGGAGCTGTTTTCT. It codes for CAIWDRGKDTGELFS.

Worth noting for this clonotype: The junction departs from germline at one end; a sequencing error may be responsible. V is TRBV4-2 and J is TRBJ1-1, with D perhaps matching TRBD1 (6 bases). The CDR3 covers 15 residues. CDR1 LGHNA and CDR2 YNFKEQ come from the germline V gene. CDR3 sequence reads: CAISSRGEGGTEAFF. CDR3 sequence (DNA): TGTGCCATCAGCAGCCGAGGAGAGGGGGGGACTGAAGCTTTCTTT.

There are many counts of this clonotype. The CDR3 here is CASSQGGLGSYEQYF. The CDR3 coding sequence is TGTGCCAGCAGCCAAGGGGGACTCGGCTCCTACGAGCAGTACTTC. This rearrangement joins TRBV4-2 to TRBJ2-7, with D perhaps TRBD2 (6 bases). From germline, CDR1 is LGHNA and CDR2 YNFKEQ. V lost 1 base, J lost 0 bases, and 10 bases lay in between. This CDR3 is 15 amino acids long.

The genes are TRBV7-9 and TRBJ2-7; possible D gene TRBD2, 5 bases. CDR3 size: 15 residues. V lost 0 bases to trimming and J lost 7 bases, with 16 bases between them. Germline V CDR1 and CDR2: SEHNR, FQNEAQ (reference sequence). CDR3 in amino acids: CASSLAWTNPGEQYF. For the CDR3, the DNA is TGTGCCAGCAGCTTAGCGTGGACCAACCCGGGGGAGCAGTACTTC. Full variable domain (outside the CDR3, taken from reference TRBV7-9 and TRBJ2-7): DTGVSQNPRHKITKRGQNVTFRCDPISEHNRLYWYRQTLGQGPEFLTYFQNEAQLEKSRLLSDRFSAERPKGSFSTLEIQRTEQGDSAMYLCASSLAWTNPGEQYFGPGTRLTVT.

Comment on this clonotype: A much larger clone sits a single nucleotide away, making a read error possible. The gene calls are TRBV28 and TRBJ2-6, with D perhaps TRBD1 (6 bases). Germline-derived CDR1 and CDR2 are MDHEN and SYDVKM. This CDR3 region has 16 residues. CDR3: CASSITGTSGANVPTF. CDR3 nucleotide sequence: TGTGCCAGCAGCATCACCGGGACATCTGGGGCCAACGTCCCGACTTTC.

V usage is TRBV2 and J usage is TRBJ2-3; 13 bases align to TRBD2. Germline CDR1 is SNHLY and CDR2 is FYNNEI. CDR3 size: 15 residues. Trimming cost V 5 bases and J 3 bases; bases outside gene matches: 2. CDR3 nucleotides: TGTGCCAGCAGTTGGACTAGCGGGAGTACAGATACGCAGTATTTT. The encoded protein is CASSWTSGSTDTQYF.

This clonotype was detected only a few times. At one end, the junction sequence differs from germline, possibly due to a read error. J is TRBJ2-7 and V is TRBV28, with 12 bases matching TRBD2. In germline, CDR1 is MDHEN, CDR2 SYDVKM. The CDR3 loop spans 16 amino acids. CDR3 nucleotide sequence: TGTGCCCGCAGCCTACTGACTAGCGGGAGTTTCCATGAGCAGTACTTC. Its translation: CARSLLTSGSFHEQYF.

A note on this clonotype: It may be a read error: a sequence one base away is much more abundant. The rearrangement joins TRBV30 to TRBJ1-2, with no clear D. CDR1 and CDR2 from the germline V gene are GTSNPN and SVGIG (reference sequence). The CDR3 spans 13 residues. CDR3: CVWSPDINYGYTF. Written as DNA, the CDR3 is TGTGTCTGGAGTCCCGATATTAACTATGGCTACACCTTC.

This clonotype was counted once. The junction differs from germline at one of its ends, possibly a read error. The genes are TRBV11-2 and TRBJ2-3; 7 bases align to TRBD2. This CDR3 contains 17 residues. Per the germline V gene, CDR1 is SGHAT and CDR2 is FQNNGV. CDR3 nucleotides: TGTGCCAGTAGCTTATGGGGACTAACGTACACGTCAGATACGAAGTATTTT. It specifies CASSLWGLTYTSDTKYF.

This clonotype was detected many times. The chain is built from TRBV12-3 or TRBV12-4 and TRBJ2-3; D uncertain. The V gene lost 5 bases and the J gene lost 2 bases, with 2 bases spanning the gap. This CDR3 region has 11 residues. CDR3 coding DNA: TGTGCCAGCAGTGTCACAGATACGCAGTATTTT. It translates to CASSVTDTQYF.

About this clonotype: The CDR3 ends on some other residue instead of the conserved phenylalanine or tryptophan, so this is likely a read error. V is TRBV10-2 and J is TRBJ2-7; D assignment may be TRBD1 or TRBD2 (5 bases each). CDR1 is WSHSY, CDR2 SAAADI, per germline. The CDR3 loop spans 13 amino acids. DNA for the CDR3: TGCGTCAGCAGTGAGTCGGGGCGCTACGAGCAGTACTCC. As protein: CVSSESGRYEQYS.

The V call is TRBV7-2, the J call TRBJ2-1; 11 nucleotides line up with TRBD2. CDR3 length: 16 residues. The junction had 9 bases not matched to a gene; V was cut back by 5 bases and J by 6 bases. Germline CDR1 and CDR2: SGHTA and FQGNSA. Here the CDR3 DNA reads TGTGCCAGCAGCCTTGCCGGGACTAGCGGAATCAATGAGCAGTTCTTC. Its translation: CASSLAGTSGINEQFF.

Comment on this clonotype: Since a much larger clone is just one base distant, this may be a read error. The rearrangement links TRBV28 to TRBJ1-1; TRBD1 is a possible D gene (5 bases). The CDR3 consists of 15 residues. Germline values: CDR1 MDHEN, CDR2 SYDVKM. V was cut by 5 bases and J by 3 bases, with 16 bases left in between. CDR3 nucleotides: TGTGCCAGCAGTCCGAACAGGCCCCCCGACACTGAAGCTTTCTTT. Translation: CASSPNRPPDTEAFF.

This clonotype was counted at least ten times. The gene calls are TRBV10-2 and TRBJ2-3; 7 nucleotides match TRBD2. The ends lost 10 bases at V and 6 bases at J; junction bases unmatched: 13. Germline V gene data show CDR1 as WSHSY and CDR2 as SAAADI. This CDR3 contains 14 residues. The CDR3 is CATKTPGGRDTQYF. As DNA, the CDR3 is TGCGCCACTAAGACCCCGGGGGGTCGGGATACGCAGTATTTT.

The CDR3 sequence is CASSRLASRYNEQFF. The CDR3 DNA reads TGTGCCAGTAGCCGACTAGCGTCGCGTTACAATGAGCAGTTCTTC. The V and J genes are TRBV11-2 and TRBJ2-1, with 8 positions matching TRBD2. The CDR3 covers 15 residues. The V gene end was trimmed by 9 bases and the J gene end by 4 bases; junction bases not matched to a gene: 11. Germline lookup yields CDR1 SGHAT and CDR2 FQNNGV.

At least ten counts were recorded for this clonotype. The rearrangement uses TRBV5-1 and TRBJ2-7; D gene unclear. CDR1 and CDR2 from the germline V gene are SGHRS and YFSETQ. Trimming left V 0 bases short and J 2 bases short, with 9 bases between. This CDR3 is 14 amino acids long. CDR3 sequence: CASSLDSQAYEQYF. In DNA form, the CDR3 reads TGCGCCAGCAGCTTGGACAGCCAAGCCTACGAGCAGTACTTC.

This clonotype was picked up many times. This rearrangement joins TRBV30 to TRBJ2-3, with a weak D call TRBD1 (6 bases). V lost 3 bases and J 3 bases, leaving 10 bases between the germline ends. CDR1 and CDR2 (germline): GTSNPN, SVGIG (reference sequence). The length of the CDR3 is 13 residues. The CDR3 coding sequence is TGTGCCTGGAGGAACCAGGGGACAGATACGCAGTATTTT. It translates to CAWRNQGTDTQYF.

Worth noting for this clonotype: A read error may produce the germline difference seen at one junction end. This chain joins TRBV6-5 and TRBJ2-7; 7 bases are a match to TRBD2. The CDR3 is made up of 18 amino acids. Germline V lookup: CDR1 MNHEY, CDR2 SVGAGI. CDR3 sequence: CARVGRRGRDSPTYEQYF. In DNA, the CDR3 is TGTGCCAGGGTCGGGAGGAGGGGAAGAGACTCACCCACCTACGAACAGTACTTC.

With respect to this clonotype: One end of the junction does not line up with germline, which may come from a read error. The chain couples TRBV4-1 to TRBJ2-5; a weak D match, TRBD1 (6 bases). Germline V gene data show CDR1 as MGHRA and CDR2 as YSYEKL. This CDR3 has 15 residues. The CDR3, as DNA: TGCGCCAACAGCCAACAGGGAACGGCAGCGGAGACCCAGTACTTC. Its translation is CANSQQGTAAETQYF.

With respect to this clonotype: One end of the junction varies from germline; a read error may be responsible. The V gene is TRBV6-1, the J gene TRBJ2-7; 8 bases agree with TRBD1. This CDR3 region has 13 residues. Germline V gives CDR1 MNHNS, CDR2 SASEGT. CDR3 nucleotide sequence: TGTACTGGACAGGGCCAGGTCGTAGGCGAGCAATACTTC. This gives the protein CTGQGQVVGEQYF.

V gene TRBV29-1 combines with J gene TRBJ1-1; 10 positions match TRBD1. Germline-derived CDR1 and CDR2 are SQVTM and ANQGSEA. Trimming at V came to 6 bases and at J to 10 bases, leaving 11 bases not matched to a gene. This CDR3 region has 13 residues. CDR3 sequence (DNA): TGCAGCGTGTGGGTCGGGACAGGGGCGGGAGCTTTCTTT. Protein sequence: CSVWVGTGAGAFF.

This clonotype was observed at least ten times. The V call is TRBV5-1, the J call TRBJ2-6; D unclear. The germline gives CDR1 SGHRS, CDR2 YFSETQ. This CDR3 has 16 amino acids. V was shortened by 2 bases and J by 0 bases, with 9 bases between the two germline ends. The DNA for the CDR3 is TGCGCCAGCAGCTTAGGTACGAGCTCTGGGGCCAACGTCCTGACTTTC. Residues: CASSLGTSSGANVLTF.

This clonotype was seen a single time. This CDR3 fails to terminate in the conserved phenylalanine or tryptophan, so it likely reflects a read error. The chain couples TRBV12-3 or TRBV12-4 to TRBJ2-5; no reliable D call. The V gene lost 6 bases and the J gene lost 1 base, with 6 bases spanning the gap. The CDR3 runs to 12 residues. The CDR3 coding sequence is TGTGCCAGCAGCTTTTTCCAAGAGACCCAGTACTTA. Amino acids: CASSFFQETQYL.

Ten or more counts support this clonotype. The CDR3 here is CASRGGFTTQYF. The DNA of the CDR3 is TGCGCCAGCAGGGGGGGCTTTACGACCCAGTACTTC. This rearrangement joins TRBV10-2 to TRBJ2-5; D tentatively reads TRBD1 or TRBD2 (6 bases each). Trimming took 6 bases from V and 7 from J, leaving 12 bases between them. The CDR3 extends over 12 amino acids. The germline V gene has CDR1 WSHSY and CDR2 SAAADI.

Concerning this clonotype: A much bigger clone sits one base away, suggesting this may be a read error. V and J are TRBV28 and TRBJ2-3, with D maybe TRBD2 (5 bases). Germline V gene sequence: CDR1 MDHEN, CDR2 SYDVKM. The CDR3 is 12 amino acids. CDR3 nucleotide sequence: TGTGCCAGCATGGAGGTCACAGATATGCAGTATTTT. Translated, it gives CASMEVTDMQYF.

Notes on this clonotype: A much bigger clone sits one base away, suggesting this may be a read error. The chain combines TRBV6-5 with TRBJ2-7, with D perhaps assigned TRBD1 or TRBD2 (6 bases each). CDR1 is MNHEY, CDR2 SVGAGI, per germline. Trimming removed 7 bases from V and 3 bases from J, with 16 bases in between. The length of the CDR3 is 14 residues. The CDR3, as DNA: TGTGCCAGCACGGAGGGGGTGGGCTACTACGAGCAGTACTTC. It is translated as CASTEGVGYYEQYF.

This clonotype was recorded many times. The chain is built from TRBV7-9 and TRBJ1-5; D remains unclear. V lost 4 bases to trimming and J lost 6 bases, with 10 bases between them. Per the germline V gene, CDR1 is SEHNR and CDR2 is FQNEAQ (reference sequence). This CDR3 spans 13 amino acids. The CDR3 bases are TGTGCCAGCAGCTATGATCGGGGTCAGCCCCAGCATTTT. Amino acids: CASSYDRGQPQHF.